The entry below gives a single T cell receptor (beta chain) sequence along with its context. Its antigen is unknown. These data originate in a study of cytomegalovirus exposure and HLA in healthy donors. General study findings and limits: It was taken for granted in presence/absence analyses that sequencing depth across donors was roughly uniform.

There were likely unrecorded immune exposures, though donors were nominally healthy when sampled. The PCR was carried out with 60 Vbeta primers and 13 Jbeta primers. Method: immunoSEQ multiplex PCR; TCRdb's copy keeps in-frame clones and lacks some. This sample's table reports about 96,000 clones. Trimming took 4 bases from V and 4 from J, leaving 8 bases between them. The CDR3 runs to 12 residues. The germline gives CDR1 GTSNPN, CDR2 SVGIG (reference sequence). This clonotype originated in a woman in her twenties or thirties in good health and CMV-seronegative. The V call is TRBV30, the J call TRBJ1-3; no definite D call. Sample: PBMCs. The CDR3 protein is CAWKESGNTIYF. CDR3 nucleotides: TGTGCCTGGAAAGAGTCGGGAAACACCATATATTTT.